The T cell receptor (beta chain) under discussion was sequenced for a study of tumor-infiltrating lymphocytes in oesophageal squamous cell carcinoma. TCRdb itself ran the PCR reads through MiXCR, one entry per CDR3 protein. The table has about 20,000 distinct CDR3 sequences, about 40% seen once. The CDR3 length is 14 residues. The V gene's germline CDR1 is SGHTA and CDR2 FQGNSA. Sequenced input: normal esophageal tissue next to the tumor. The source of this sequence is a female donor with esophageal squamous cell carcinoma. The chain carries TRBV7-2 and TRBJ1-1, with D possibly being TRBD1 (5 bases). The DNA end favors TRBJ2-7, so the J call may be wrong. CDR3 protein: CASSLAAGNYEQYF. The CDR3 region has the DNA TGTGCCAGCAGCTTAGCCGCAGGGAACTACGAGCAGTACTTC.